A selection of T cell receptor beta chains follows, all from one sample in a study of T cell responses to AZD1222 COVID-19 vaccine. The table came from immunoSEQ multiplex PCR; TCRdb's copy has only in-frame clones and leaves some out. Here the sample spans 160,000 or so clones, about nine tenths being singletons. The specimen comprised peripheral blood, sampled on day 0 of AZD1222 vaccination. These receptors originate from an adult in good health. Each CDR3 is given with its conserved first and last residue. The D gene is left open where the match is weak. Clone size is stated in some rows and not others, as once, few, many or a class when expanded.

D | J | V | size | CDR3 | DNA
TRBD1 | TRBJ1-2 | TRBV29-1 | . | CSLWTGYGYTF | TGCAGCTTGTGGACAGGCTATGGCTACACCTTC
TRBD2 | TRBJ2-1 | TRBV28 | . | CASSLWTSGSSYNEQFF | TGTGCCAGCAGTTTATGGACTAGCGGAAGCTCCTACAATGAGCAGTTCTTC
TRBD1 | TRBJ2-7 | TRBV5-4 | . | CASSGPRTGEYEQYF | TGTGCCAGCAGCGGTCCGCGGACAGGGGAGTACGAGCAGTACTTC
. | TRBJ2-2 | TRBV4-3 | once | CASSQGDRRGTGELFF | TGCGCCAGCAGCCAAGGGGACCGCCGGGGCACCGGGGAGCTGTTTTTT
. | TRBJ2-2 | TRBV28 | . | CASSFRDGELFF | TGTGCCAGCAGTTTTCGGGACGGGGAGCTGTTTTTT
. | TRBJ2-6 | TRBV27 | . | CASSLRHSSGANVLTF | TGTGCCAGCAGCCTCCGACACAGCTCTGGGGCCAACGTCCTGACTTTC
TRBD1 | TRBJ1-1 | TRBV7-6 | . | CASSLLGQGSTEAFF | TGTGCCAGCAGCCTCCTGGGACAGGGAAGCACTGAAGCTTTCTTT
TRBD2 | TRBJ2-1 | TRBV6-2/TRBV6-3 | . | CASSYTSGAITYNEQFF | TGTGCCAGCAGTTATACTAGCGGGGCAATAACCTACAATGAGCAGTTCTTC
TRBD2 | TRBJ2-1 | TRBV7-3 | . | CASSPGSLAGYNEQFF | TGTGCCAGCAGCCCCGGCTCCCTAGCGGGCTACAATGAGCAGTTCTTC
. | TRBJ2-6 | TRBV9 | . | CASSVAIGTGANVLTF | TGTGCCAGCAGCGTAGCAATTGGAACTGGGGCCAACGTCCTGACTTTC
. | TRBJ2-2 | TRBV19 | once | CASSIRRTLNTGELFF | TGTGCCAGTAGTATCCGCCGGACACTAAACACCGGGGAGCTGTTTTTT
TRBD1 | TRBJ1-2 | TRBV14 | . | CASSQDRGQGYGYTF | TGTGCCAGCAGCCAAGATAGAGGACAGGGCTATGGCTACACCTTC
TRBD2 | TRBJ2-1 | TRBV4-3 | few | CASSQAPSGSKNEQFF | TGCGCCAGCAGCCAAGCCCCTAGCGGGAGTAAAAATGAGCAGTTCTTC
. | TRBJ2-5 | TRBV2 | . | CASSEVGGTGETQYF | TGTGCCAGCAGTGAAGTCGGGGGAACGGGAGAGACCCAGTACTTC
. | TRBJ2-7 | TRBV11-2 | once | CASSLSWRDEQYF | TGTGCCAGCAGTCTATCTTGGCGAGACGAGCAGTACTTC
. | TRBJ1-5 | TRBV5-8 | . | CASSLAGHQPQHF | TGTGCCAGCAGCTTGGCGGGGCATCAGCCCCAGCATTTT
. | TRBJ1-4 | TRBV28 | . | CASGVNEKLFF | TGTGCCAGTGGAGTTAATGAAAAACTGTTTTTT